One sample yielded the 25 T cell receptor beta chains listed below, sequenced in a study of blood T cell repertoires in COVID-19. Produced via immunoSEQ multiplex PCR; TCRdb's table is partial and in-frame only. Of around 250,000 clones listed, approximately 84% are singletons. The material sequenced was peripheral blood. Receptors originate from a human donor in a cohort sampled during active COVID-19.

This clone has only one observation. The chain recombines TRBV5-1 with TRBJ2-5, with D perhaps matching TRBD1 (6 bases). There are 16 residues in the CDR3. Germline values: CDR1 SGHRS, CDR2 YFSETQ. Trimming took 2 bases from V and 1 from J, leaving 15 bases between them. As DNA, the CDR3 is TGCGCCAGCAGCTTTTTACAGGGATACGGCCAAGAGACCCAGTACTTC. Its translation is CASSFLQGYGQETQYF. The variable domain in full, with the rest retrieved from reference TRBV5-1 and TRBJ2-5, is KAGVTQTPRYLIKTRGQQVTLSCSPISGHRSVSWYQQTPGQGLQFLFEYFSETQRNKGNFPGRFSGRQFSNSRSEMNVSTLELGDSALYLCASSFLQGYGQETQYFGPGTRLLVL.

The chain recombines TRBV18 with TRBJ1-6, with D unclear. CDR3 length: 14 residues. The germline V and J ends were trimmed by 2 bases and 6 bases, with 8 bases remaining between them. Germline values: CDR1 KGHSH, CDR2 LQKENI. The CDR3 bases are TGTGCCAGCTCACCAGAGTCTGGTAATTCACCCCTCCACTTT. This gives the protein CASSPESGNSPLHF.

This chain links TRBV19 with TRBJ1-3; the D is unclear. Germline values: CDR1 LNHDA, CDR2 SQIVND (reference sequence). V was clipped by 6 bases and J by 2 bases, with 11 bases between them. CDR3 length: 14 residues. This chain's CDR3 is CASSRLSTGNTIYF. Written as DNA, the CDR3 is TGTGCCAGTAGCCGACTCTCGACTGGAAACACCATATATTTT.

The chain joins TRBV4-3 to TRBJ2-7; TRBD1 agrees at 11 bases. Germline trimming cut 3 bases from V and 3 bases from J; bases unmatched to any gene: 4. Germline V gene lookup returns CDR1 LGHNA and CDR2 YSLEER. The CDR3 extends over 15 amino acids. CDR3 DNA sequence: TGCGCCAGCAGCCAGGACAGGGGGCAAGGCTACGAGCAGTACTTC. Translation: CASSQDRGQGYEQYF.

V and J are TRBV5-5 and TRBJ2-5, with D perhaps TRBD1 (6 bases). The CDR3 consists of 13 residues. Trimming cost V 4 bases and J 5 bases, with 12 bases left between them. Germline-derived CDR1 and CDR2 are SGHKS and YYEKEE (reference sequence). The CDR3 nucleotides read TGTGCCAGCAGCGGAACAGGGTGGGAGACCCAGTACTTC. Translated: CASSGTGWETQYF.

The V gene is TRBV6-5, the J gene TRBJ2-4; D gene uncertain. The V gene's germline CDR1 is MNHEY and CDR2 SVGAGI. The CDR3 extends over 13 amino acids. V was trimmed by 7 bases and J by 0 bases, leaving 7 bases between them. CDR3 DNA: TGTGCCAGCAATCAACTAGCCAAAAACATTCAGTACTTC. Residues: CASNQLAKNIQYF.

V and J are TRBV6-2 or TRBV6-3 and TRBJ1-5; D may be TRBD1 (5 bases). V gave up 6 bases and J gave up 6 bases, with 18 bases separating them. CDR1 and CDR2 from the germline V gene are MNHEY and SVGEGT. CDR3 length equals 15 residues. CDR3 in amino acids: CASSPFGGESQPQHF. In DNA form, the CDR3 reads TGTGCCAGCAGCCCTTTCGGGGGAGAGAGTCAGCCCCAGCATTTT.

This clone was observed once. V is TRBV14 and J is TRBJ2-3; no firm D call. CDR3 size: 16 residues. V gave up 4 bases and J gave up 1 base, with 15 bases separating them. Germline CDR1 is SGHDN and CDR2 is FVKESK. The CDR3 here is CASSLRRPQGTDTQYF. The CDR3 nucleotides read TGTGCCAGCAGCCTTAGACGGCCTCAGGGCACAGATACGCAGTATTTT. The whole variable domain, filled in from reference TRBV14 and TRBJ2-3, reads EAGVTQFPSHSVIEKGQTVTLRCDPISGHDNLYWYRRVMGKEIKFLLHFVKESKQDESGMPNNRFLAERTGGTYSTLKVQPAELEDSGVYFCASSLRRPQGTDTQYFGPGTRLTVL.

This rearrangement joins TRBV27 to TRBJ2-7; 10 bases align to TRBD1. After removal of 8 bases from V and 2 bases from J, the junction contained 9 bases not matched to a gene. Germline V gives CDR1 MNHEY, CDR2 SMNVEV (reference sequence). This CDR3 has 15 amino acids. Here the CDR3 reads CASQPRDRGPYEQYF. CDR3 nucleotide sequence: TGTGCCAGCCAGCCCCGGGACAGGGGCCCCTACGAGCAGTACTTC.

This clone was picked up one time. The chain couples TRBV25-1 to TRBJ2-5; TRBD1 matches 11 bases. Germline CDR1 reads MGHDK; CDR2 reads SYGVNS. V was clipped by 2 bases and J by 3 bases; unmatched bases: 2. The CDR3 covers 15 residues. CDR3 DNA sequence: TGTGCCAGCAGTGAACGGGACAGGGGGAAAGAGACCCAGTACTTC. Protein product: CASSERDRGKETQYF.

This chain links TRBV25-1 with TRBJ2-3; TRBD2 matches 10 bases. Germline CDR1 MGHDK, CDR2 SYGVNS. Germline trimming cut 6 bases from V and 5 bases from J; bases unmatched to any gene: 8. The CDR3 covers 15 residues. The CDR3 region has the DNA TGTGCCAGCAGCGAGTTGGCTAGCGGGGGAGATACGCAGTATTTT. Translation gives CASSELASGGDTQYF.

This chain connects TRBV9 to TRBJ2-3, with 7 bases aligning to TRBD2. This CDR3 region has 15 residues. The V segment lost 0 bases and the J segment 3 bases; nucleotides outside the gene matches: 4. The germline V gene has CDR1 SGDLS and CDR2 YYNGEE. The CDR3 is CASSVGLAATDTQYF. The CDR3 DNA is TGTGCCAGCAGCGTAGGGCTAGCGGCAACAGATACGCAGTATTTT.

The chain uses TRBV10-3 and TRBJ1-1; D is possibly TRBD1 (6 bases). Trimming took 0 bases from V and 1 from J, leaving 12 bases between them. CDR1 and CDR2 from the germline V gene are ENHRY and SYGVKD. This CDR3 comprises 16 residues. Here the CDR3 reads CAISESLTGKNTEAFF. As DNA, the CDR3 is TGTGCCATCAGTGAGTCCCTGACAGGCAAGAACACTGAAGCTTTCTTT.

This chain uses TRBV4-3 with TRBJ1-5, with 8 bases aligning to TRBD1. CDR1 LGHNA and CDR2 YSLEER come from the germline V gene. V dropped 3 bases and J dropped 4; count of bases not matched to a gene: 5. The CDR3 runs 15 residues. CDR3: CASSQDRAGNQPQHF. CDR3 sequence (DNA): TGCGCCAGCAGCCAGGACAGGGCGGGAAATCAGCCCCAGCATTTT.

About this clone: The germline gene is not matched at one end of the junction; a read error may be the cause. The V gene is TRBV5-1, the J gene TRBJ1-1; 11 positions agree with TRBD1. Germline values: CDR1 SGHRS, CDR2 YFSETQ. This CDR3 region has 16 residues. The CDR3 DNA sequence: TGCGCCAGCAGCCTTTCCCAGGGACAGGGGGGAGGTGAGGCGATCTTT. Protein sequence: CASSLSQGQGGGEAIF.

The chain is built from TRBV11-2 and TRBJ1-1; a weak D match, TRBD1 (6 bases). Germline V CDR1 and CDR2: SGHAT, FQNNGV. V lost 2 bases to trimming and J lost 4 bases, with 14 bases between them. The CDR3 extends over 15 amino acids. In nucleotides, the CDR3 is TGTGCCAGCAGCTTACGGTCCCAGGGGACCACTGAAGCTTTCTTT. Protein sequence: CASSLRSQGTTEAFF.

V and J are TRBV6-1 and TRBJ2-4, with D unclear. V was shortened by 3 bases and J by 1 base, with 7 bases between the two germline ends. Germline CDR1 is MNHNS and CDR2 is SASEGT. This CDR3 is built from 14 residues. The CDR3 region is CASSDGVAKNIQYF. As DNA, the CDR3 is TGTGCCAGCAGTGATGGAGTGGCCAAAAACATTCAGTACTTC.

This chain connects TRBV6-5 to TRBJ1-5, with 9 nucleotides matching TRBD1. Germline V CDR1 and CDR2: MNHEY, SVGAGI. V was pared by 5 bases and J by 3 bases, with 2 bases of the junction left unmatched. The CDR3 has 14 residues. The CDR3: CASSTGGLNQPQHF. The CDR3 DNA reads as TGTGCCAGCAGTACAGGGGGCCTCAATCAGCCCCAGCATTTT.

The table lists this clone with a count of one. V is TRBV3-1 (or the pseudogene TRBV3-2) and J is TRBJ2-3; 10 bases map to TRBD2. This CDR3 contains 17 residues. Germline CDR1 is LGHDT and CDR2 is YNNKEL (reference sequence). J lost 8 bases, V lost 3 bases, and 14 bases had no gene match. CDR3 DNA sequence: TGTGCCAGCAGCCAGGCATCGAGCGGGAGGGCCTTAGGTACGCAGTATTTT. It yields the protein CASSQASSGRALGTQYF.

The chain uses TRBV11-2 and TRBJ2-7; 8 positions match TRBD1. Losses at the gene ends were 1 base for V and 3 bases for J; bases not matched to a gene: 8. The length of the CDR3 is 16 residues. Germline-derived CDR1 and CDR2 are SGHAT and FQNNGV. CDR3 sequence reads: CASSLGGTGSVYEQYF. The CDR3, as DNA: TGTGCCAGCAGCTTAGGAGGGACAGGCTCTGTCTACGAGCAGTACTTC.

The chain joins TRBV10-2 to TRBJ2-7; D not certain. CDR1 WSHSY and CDR2 SAAADI come from the germline V gene. V shed 3 bases and J shed 2 bases, with 8 bases lying between them. The CDR3 length is 13 residues. The CDR3 DNA reads TGCGCCAGCAGTGACGGTACCCCCTACGAGCAGTACTTC. Translation gives CASSDGTPYEQYF.

This sequence joins TRBV5-1 and TRBJ1-3; TRBD1 agrees at 8 bases. Germline assignment: CDR1 SGHRS and CDR2 YFSETQ. This CDR3 has 15 amino acids. Unmatched junction bases numbered 5, after V lost 2 bases and J lost 4 bases. The CDR3: CASSLRTGQGNTIYF. CDR3 DNA sequence: TGCGCCAGCAGCTTAAGGACAGGGCAAGGAAACACCATATATTTT.

The gene calls are TRBV18 and TRBJ2-7; D might be TRBD1 (5 bases). The germline V gene has CDR1 KGHSH and CDR2 LQKENI. CDR3 length equals 14 residues. Trimming removed 2 bases at V and 3 bases at J, with 11 bases between. The CDR3 DNA sequence: TGTGCCAGCTCACCAATGGACACCTTCTACGAGCAGTACTTC. Its protein is CASSPMDTFYEQYF.

A few counts support this clone. Other DNA sequences of this sample code for an identical CDR3. The chain joins TRBV19 to TRBJ2-7, with 10 bases lining up with TRBD1. The CDR3 loop spans 13 amino acids. Trimming removed 7 bases from V and 2 bases from J; junction bases left unmatched: 2. Germline CDR1 reads LNHDA; CDR2 reads SQIVND (reference sequence). DNA for the CDR3: TGTGCCAGTAAGGGGACAGGGGCCTACGAGCAGTACTTC. Protein: CASKGTGAYEQYF.

The rearrangement joins TRBV5-6 to TRBJ2-1, with D perhaps matching TRBD1 (6 bases). V was trimmed by 4 bases and J by 10 bases, leaving 12 bases between them. There are 12 residues in the CDR3. In germline, CDR1 is SGHDT, CDR2 YYEEEE. The CDR3 spells CASSPQGSEQFF. CDR3 DNA sequence: TGTGCCAGCAGCCCCCAGGGGTCCGAGCAGTTCTTC. The variable domain in full, with the rest retrieved from reference TRBV5-6 and TRBJ2-1, is DAGVTQSPTHLIKTRGQQVTLRCSPKSGHDTVSWYQQALGQGPQFIFQYYEEEERQRGNFPDRFSGHQFPNYSSELNVNALLLGDSALYLCASSPQGSEQFFGPGTRLTVL.